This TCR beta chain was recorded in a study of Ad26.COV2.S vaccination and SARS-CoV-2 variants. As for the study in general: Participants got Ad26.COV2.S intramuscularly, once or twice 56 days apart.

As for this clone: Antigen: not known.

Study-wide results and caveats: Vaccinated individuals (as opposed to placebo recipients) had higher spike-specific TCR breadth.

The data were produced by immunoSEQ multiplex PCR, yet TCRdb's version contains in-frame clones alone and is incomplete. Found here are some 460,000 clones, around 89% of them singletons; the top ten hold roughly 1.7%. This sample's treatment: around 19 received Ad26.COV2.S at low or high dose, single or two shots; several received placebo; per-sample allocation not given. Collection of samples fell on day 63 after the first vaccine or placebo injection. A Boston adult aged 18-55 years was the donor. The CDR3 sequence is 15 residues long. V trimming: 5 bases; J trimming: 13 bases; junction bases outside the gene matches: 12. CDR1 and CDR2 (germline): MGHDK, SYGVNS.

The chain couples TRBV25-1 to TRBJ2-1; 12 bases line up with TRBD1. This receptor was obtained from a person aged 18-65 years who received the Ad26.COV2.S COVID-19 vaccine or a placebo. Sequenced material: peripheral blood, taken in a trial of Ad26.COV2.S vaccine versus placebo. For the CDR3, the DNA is TGTGCCAGCAGTAGGGCGGGACAGGGGGCCTCCCAACAGTTCTTC. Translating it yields CASSRAGQGASQQFF.